A single sample gave rise to the 19 T cell receptor beta chains below, sequenced in a study of blood T cell repertoires in COVID-19. Repertoires were generated with immunoSEQ multiplex PCR, while TCRdb's copy carries only in-frame clones and drops some. The data show some 170,000 clones, roughly 89% seen once. Sequencing was carried out using peripheral blood. These receptors came from a woman between 50 and 59 years old with acute or convalescent COVID-19.

The chain carries TRBV19 and TRBJ1-1, with D unclear. The length of the CDR3 is 12 residues. Per the germline V gene, CDR1 is LNHDA and CDR2 is SQIVND (reference sequence). With 10 bases removed from V and 1 base from J, the gap between germline ends came to 10 bases. The CDR3 sequence is CATRVSNTEAFF. The CDR3 region has the DNA TGTGCCACCCGGGTTTCGAACACTGAAGCTTTCTTT.

This clone was seen just once. CDR3 nucleotide sequence: TGTGCCAGCAGTCCAACAGGGGTTGGCTACACCTTC. Translating gives CASSPTGVGYTF. The chain carries TRBV2 and TRBJ1-2; TRBD1 matches at 7 bases. After removal of 5 bases from V and 7 bases from J, the junction contained 4 bases not matched to a gene. Germline V gives CDR1 SNHLY, CDR2 FYNNEI. The CDR3 is 12 amino acids.

This clone was seen more than once but under ten times. V is TRBV29-1 and J is TRBJ1-2; 7 nucleotides agree with TRBD1. The V and J ends lost 5 bases and 6 bases, in that order; junction bases with no gene match: 6. CDR1 and CDR2 from the germline V gene are SQVTM and ANQGSEA. The CDR3 has 12 amino acids. The CDR3 nucleotides are TGCAGCGTTAGGAGGGGGCGGGATGGCTACACCTTC. Translation gives CSVRRGRDGYTF.

This sequence joins TRBV6-2 or TRBV6-3 and TRBJ1-2; perhaps TRBD1 as D (6 bases). Germline-derived CDR1 and CDR2 are MNHEY and SVGEGT. Deletions cut 6 bases from V and 4 bases from J, with 15 bases between. The CDR3 is made up of 14 amino acids. The CDR3 region has the DNA TGTGCCAGCAGCCGCCCGGACAGATTCTATGGCTACACCTTC. Protein sequence: CASSRPDRFYGYTF.

V and J are TRBV7-2 and TRBJ2-7; a weak D match, TRBD1 (7 bases). The CDR3 loop spans 16 amino acids. Trimming cost V 1 base and J 2 bases, with 15 bases left between them. Looked up from germline, CDR1 is SGHTA and CDR2 is FQGNSA. CDR3: CASSLVGGTEAYEQYF. CDR3 coding DNA: TGTGCCAGCAGCTTAGTTGGAGGGACAGAAGCCTACGAGCAGTACTTC.

The chain recombines TRBV6-6 with TRBJ1-2; D is perhaps TRBD1 (6 bases). Looked up from germline, CDR1 is MNHNY and CDR2 is SVGAGI (reference sequence). The CDR3 runs to 15 residues. The V and J ends lost 7 bases and 1 base respectively, with 16 bases between them. The CDR3 sequence is CASNGQNSINYGYTF. The CDR3 bases are TGTGCCAGCAACGGACAGAACTCTATTAACTATGGCTACACCTTC.

V is TRBV6-1 and J is TRBJ2-5; 8 nucleotides align to TRBD1. The V and J ends lost 0 bases and 5 bases, in that order; junction bases with no gene match: 5. CDR3 length: 15 residues. Germline V gene sequence: CDR1 MNHNS, CDR2 SASEGT. In DNA form, the CDR3 reads TGTGCCAGCAGTGAAGCCCAGACAGGGGTGGAGACCCAGTACTTC. It translates to CASSEAQTGVETQYF.

This rearrangement joins TRBV12-5 to TRBJ2-1; possible D gene TRBD2, 5 bases. CDR1 is LGHNT, CDR2 FRNRAP, per germline. Trimming pared 9 bases from V and 4 bases from J, leaving 10 bases between. The CDR3 runs to 12 residues. The DNA for the CDR3 is TGTGCTAGGCTAGCCTTTTACAATGAGCAGTTCTTC. Amino acids: CARLAFYNEQFF. Variable domain in full (rest from reference TRBV12-5 and TRBJ2-1): DARVTQTPRHKVTEMGQEVTMRCQPILGHNTVFWYRQTMMQGLELLAYFRNRAPLDDSGMPKDRFSAEMPDATLATLKIQPSEPRDSAVYFCARLAFYNEQFFGPGTRLTVL.

The V and J genes are TRBV5-4 and TRBJ1-1, with 10 bases identical to TRBD1. This CDR3 is 16 amino acids long. V lost 4 bases, J lost 4 bases, and 10 bases stayed unmatched. Germline CDR1 and CDR2: SGHNT and YYREEE (reference sequence). CDR3 DNA: TGTGCCAGCAGCCCGTTAAGACAGGGGGCGGGCACTGAAGCTTTCTTT. Translation gives CASSPLRQGAGTEAFF. The full variable domain, completed using reference TRBV5-4 and TRBJ1-1, is ETGVTQSPTHLIKTRGQQVTLRCSSQSGHNTVSWYQQALGQGPQFIFQYYREEENGRGNFPPRFSGLQFPNYSSELNVNALELDDSALYLCASSPLRQGAGTEAFFGQGTRLTVV.

The V gene is TRBV19, the J gene TRBJ1-3, with a weak D call TRBD1 (6 bases). V lost 7 bases to trimming and J lost 8 bases, with 15 bases between them. Germline CDR1 LNHDA, CDR2 SQIVND (reference sequence). The CDR3 contains 13 residues. The CDR3, as DNA: TGTGCCAGTACCGATACAGGGAGTTACACCATATATTTT. This sequence encodes CASTDTGSYTIYF. Using reference TRBV19 and TRBJ1-3 for the parts outside the CDR3, the full variable domain is DGGITQSPKYLFRKEGQNVTLSCEQNLNHDAMYWYRQDPGQGLRLIYYSQIVNDFQKGDIAEGYSVSREKKESFPLTVTSAQKNPTAFYLCASTDTGSYTIYFGEGSWLTVV.

The chain combines TRBV19 with TRBJ1-3; 7 bases align to TRBD1. CDR3 length: 13 residues. The J segment lost 4 bases and the V segment lost 9 bases, leaving 6 bases of the junction unmatched. The germline V gene has CDR1 LNHDA and CDR2 SQIVND (reference sequence). The CDR3 protein is CASKPGGGNTIYF. CDR3 in DNA: TGTGCCAGCAAACCAGGGGGAGGAAACACCATATATTTT.

The chain carries TRBV27 and TRBJ2-3; TRBD1 agrees at 7 bases. The CDR3 covers 13 residues. Germline CDR1 and CDR2: MNHEY and SMNVEV (reference sequence). With 0 bases clipped from V and 8 bases from J, the junction kept 2 bases outside the gene matches. In DNA, the CDR3 is TGTGCCAGCAGTTTATCTCACAGGGGTACGCAGTATTTT. This codes for CASSLSHRGTQYF.

This sequence joins TRBV5-1 and TRBJ1-5; possibly TRBD1 for D (6 bases). Germline assignment: CDR1 SGHRS and CDR2 YFSETQ. Trimming removed 4 bases from V and 0 bases from J, with 17 bases in between. The CDR3 runs to 17 residues. This CDR3 is CASSPRSDRDSNQPQHF. Written as DNA, the CDR3 is TGCGCCAGCAGCCCTCGATCGGACAGAGATAGCAATCAGCCCCAGCATTTT.

The chain employs TRBV5-1 and TRBJ1-4; 8 bases map to TRBD1. This CDR3 has 15 residues. The junction had 10 bases not matched to a gene; V was cut back by 5 bases and J by 7 bases. Germline V gene data show CDR1 as SGHRS and CDR2 as YFSETQ. The CDR3 DNA sequence: TGCGCCAGCAGACCGATCCAGGGGGCAGTTGAAAAACTGTTTTTT. It translates to CASRPIQGAVEKLFF.

This clone was seen only once. The gene calls are TRBV5-1 and TRBJ2-2; D possibly corresponds to TRBD1 (6 bases). From germline, CDR1 is SGHRS and CDR2 YFSETQ. This CDR3 contains 14 residues. Deletions cut 0 bases from V and 5 bases from J, with 8 bases between. CDR3 sequence (DNA): TGCGCCAGCAGCTTGGACAGGGTGACCGGGGAGCTGTTTTTT. Its translation: CASSLDRVTGELFF.

The genes are TRBV10-3 and TRBJ2-2, with D possibly TRBD2 on 5 matching bases. CDR3 size: 15 residues. V lost 9 bases to trimming and J lost 5 bases, with 19 bases between them. CDR1 ENHRY and CDR2 SYGVKD come from the germline V gene. CDR3 residues: CAIRNEPPGTGELFF. CDR3 nucleotides: TGTGCCATTAGAAATGAGCCACCGGGGACCGGGGAGCTGTTTTTT.

The chain carries TRBV29-1 and TRBJ1-1, with D possibly matching TRBD1 (5 bases). This CDR3 contains 14 residues. Looked up from germline, CDR1 is SQVTM and CDR2 is ANQGSEA. The V end was cut by 4 bases, the J end by 3 bases, with 15 bases between. Here the CDR3 DNA reads TGCAGCGTTGCCTGGGGGGGAACAGACACTGAAGCTTTCTTT. Protein sequence: CSVAWGGTDTEAFF.

CDR3: CASRPGQGAYEQYF. The CDR3 nucleotides read TGTGCCAGCAGGCCGGGACAGGGGGCCTACGAGCAGTACTTC. V gene TRBV6-5 combines with J gene TRBJ2-7; 11 nucleotides match TRBD1. The ends lost 6 bases at V and 2 bases at J; junction bases unmatched: 3. The CDR3 length is 14 residues. Per the germline V gene, CDR1 is MNHEY and CDR2 is SVGAGI.

The chain combines TRBV27 with TRBJ2-5, with 7 bases that match TRBD2. Per the germline V gene, CDR1 is MNHEY and CDR2 is SMNVEV (reference sequence). Losses at the gene ends were 5 bases for V and 2 bases for J; bases not matched to a gene: 11. The CDR3 is 16 residues long. The CDR3 protein is CASSILAGAGQETQYF. CDR3 DNA: TGTGCCAGCAGTATCCTCGCGGGAGCGGGTCAAGAGACCCAGTACTTC.